This record covers a single TCR beta chain. Antigen unknown. This specimen belongs to a study of cytomegalovirus exposure and HLA in healthy donors. Overall study: A data release that came early held roughly 85 million unique TCRs from HLA-typed donors.

Primers for the PCR totalled 60 Vbeta and 13 Jbeta. Here immunoSEQ multiplex PCR was the method, and the copy in TCRdb shows in-frame clones only, minus some. The sample holds approximately 150,000 clones, roughly two thirds seen once. Germline V gene lookup returns CDR1 MGHRA and CDR2 YSYEKL. The trim removed 2 bases at V and 2 bases at J, leaving 16 bases unmatched. This CDR3 region has 20 residues. Findings and limits, study-wide: The authors listed approximately 160 TCR beta chains as cytomegalovirus-associated. Later analysis suggested links between common viral pathogens and several top significant clusters.

This sequence was found in a young woman in good health and CMV-seropositive. The rearrangement uses TRBV4-1 and TRBJ1-4, with 8 nucleotides matching TRBD1. The sample consisted of PBMCs. CDR3 sequence reads: CASSQIDRGSGSSTNEKLFF. DNA of the CDR3: TGCGCCAGCAGCCAAATTGACAGGGGTTCGGGTTCTTCCACTAATGAAAAACTGTTTTTT.